This T cell receptor beta chain originates from a study of blood T cell repertoires in COVID-19. Seattle patients were enrolled while actively infected and followed longitudinally. In the authors' workflow: Quantification of nucleated cells was approximated via reference gene primer amplification. TCRdb's copy holds only in-frame clones and misses some; the assay was immunoSEQ multiplex PCR. The DNA gave D and trimming, while V, J and clone size come from that table. The sample has fewer than 200,000 clones; roughly four fifths are singletons. The receptor comes from a woman aged 70-85 years with COVID-19, enrolled during active disease. Sample: peripheral blood.

CDR3 DNA: TGTGCCTGGGGAGGGACACCCAAAAACATTCAGTACTTC. Protein product: CAWGGTPKNIQYF. The chain couples TRBV30 to TRBJ2-4; possibly TRBD1 or TRBD2 for D (6 bases each). Trimming removed 5 bases at V and 2 bases at J, with 10 bases between. Germline V gene lookup returns CDR1 GTSNPN and CDR2 SVGIG (reference sequence). CDR3 length equals 13 residues.